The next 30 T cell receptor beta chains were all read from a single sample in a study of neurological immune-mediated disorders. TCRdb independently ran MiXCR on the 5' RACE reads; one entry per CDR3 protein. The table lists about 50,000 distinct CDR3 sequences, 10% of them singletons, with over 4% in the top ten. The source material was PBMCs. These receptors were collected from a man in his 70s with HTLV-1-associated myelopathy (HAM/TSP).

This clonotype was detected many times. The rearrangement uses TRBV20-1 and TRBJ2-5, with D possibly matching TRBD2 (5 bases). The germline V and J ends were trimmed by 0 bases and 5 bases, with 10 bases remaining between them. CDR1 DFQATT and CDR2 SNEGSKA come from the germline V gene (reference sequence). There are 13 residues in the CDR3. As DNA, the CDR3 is TGCAGTGCTAGAGACGGGGTGCGCGAGACCCAGTACTTC. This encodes CSARDGVRETQYF.

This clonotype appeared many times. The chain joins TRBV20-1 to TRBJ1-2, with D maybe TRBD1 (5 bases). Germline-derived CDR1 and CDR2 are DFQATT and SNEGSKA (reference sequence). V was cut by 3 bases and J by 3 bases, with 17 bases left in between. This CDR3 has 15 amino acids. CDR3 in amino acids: CSASPLGGTDYGYTF. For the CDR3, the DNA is TGCAGTGCTAGTCCTTTGGGAGGGACGGACTATGGCTACACCTTC.

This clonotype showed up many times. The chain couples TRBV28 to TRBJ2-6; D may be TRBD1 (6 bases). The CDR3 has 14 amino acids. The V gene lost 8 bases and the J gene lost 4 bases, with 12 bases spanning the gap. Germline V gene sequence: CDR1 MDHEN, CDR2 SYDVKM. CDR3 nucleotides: TGTGCCAGCCAAACAGGGAGAGGGGCCAACGTCCTGACTTTC. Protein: CASQTGRGANVLTF.

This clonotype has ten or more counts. CDR3 sequence reads: CSARTGGLVSYTF. The CDR3 bases are TGCAGTGCTAGGACGGGGGGGCTGGTGAGCTACACCTTC. The V call is TRBV20-1, the J call TRBJ1-2; D is perhaps TRBD1 (6 bases). The germline gives CDR1 DFQATT, CDR2 SNEGSKA (reference sequence). The CDR3 is made up of 13 amino acids. Trimming took 3 bases from V and 9 from J, leaving 17 bases between them.

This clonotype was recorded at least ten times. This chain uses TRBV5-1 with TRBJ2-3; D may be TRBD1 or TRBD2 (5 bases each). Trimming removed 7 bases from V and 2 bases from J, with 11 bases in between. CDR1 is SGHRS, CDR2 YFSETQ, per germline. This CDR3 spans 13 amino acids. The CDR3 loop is CASGRGDTDTQYF. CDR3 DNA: TGCGCCAGCGGGAGAGGGGACACAGATACGCAGTATTTT.

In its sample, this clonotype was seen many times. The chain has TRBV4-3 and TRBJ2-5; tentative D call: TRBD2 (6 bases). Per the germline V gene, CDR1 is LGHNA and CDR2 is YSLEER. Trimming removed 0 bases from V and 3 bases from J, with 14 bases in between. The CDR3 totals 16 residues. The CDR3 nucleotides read TGCGCCAGCAGCCAAGATGGGGTAGGCGGGGAAGAGACCCAGTACTTC. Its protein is CASSQDGVGGEETQYF.

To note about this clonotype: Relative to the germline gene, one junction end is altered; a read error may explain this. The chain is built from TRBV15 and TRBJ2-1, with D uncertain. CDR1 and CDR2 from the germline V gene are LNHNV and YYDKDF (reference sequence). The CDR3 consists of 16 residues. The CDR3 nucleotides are TGCGCCACCAGCAGAGATGCCAGCTGGTCCTACAATGAGCAGTTCTTC. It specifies CATSRDASWSYNEQFF.

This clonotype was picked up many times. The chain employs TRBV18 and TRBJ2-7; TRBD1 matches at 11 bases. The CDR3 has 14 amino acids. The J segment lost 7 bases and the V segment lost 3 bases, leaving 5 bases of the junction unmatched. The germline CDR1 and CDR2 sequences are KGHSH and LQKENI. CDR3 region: CASSPGQGAREQYF. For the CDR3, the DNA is TGTGCCAGCTCACCTGGACAGGGGGCGCGTGAGCAGTACTTC.

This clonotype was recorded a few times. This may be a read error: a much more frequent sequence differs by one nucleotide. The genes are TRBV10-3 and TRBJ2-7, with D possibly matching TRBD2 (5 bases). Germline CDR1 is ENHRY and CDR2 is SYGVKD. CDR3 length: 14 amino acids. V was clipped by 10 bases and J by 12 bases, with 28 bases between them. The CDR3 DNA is TGTGCCACGCGACTGGGAGCCGACCTACGATATTTGTACTTC. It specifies CATRLGADLRYLYF.

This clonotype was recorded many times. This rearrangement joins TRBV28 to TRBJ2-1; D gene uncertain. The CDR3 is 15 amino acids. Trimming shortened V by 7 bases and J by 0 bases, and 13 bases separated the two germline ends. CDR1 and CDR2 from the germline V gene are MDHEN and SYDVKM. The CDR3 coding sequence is TGTGCCAGCACCGAAACCTGGGCCTCCTACAATGAGCAGTTCTTC. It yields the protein CASTETWASYNEQFF.

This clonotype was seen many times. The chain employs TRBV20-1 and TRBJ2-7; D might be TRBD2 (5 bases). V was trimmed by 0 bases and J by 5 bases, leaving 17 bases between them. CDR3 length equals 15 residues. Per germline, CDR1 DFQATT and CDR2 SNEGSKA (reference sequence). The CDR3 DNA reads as TGCAGTGCTAGAGACCCGCAGCGGTTGGAGGACGAGCAGTACTTC. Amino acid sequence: CSARDPQRLEDEQYF.

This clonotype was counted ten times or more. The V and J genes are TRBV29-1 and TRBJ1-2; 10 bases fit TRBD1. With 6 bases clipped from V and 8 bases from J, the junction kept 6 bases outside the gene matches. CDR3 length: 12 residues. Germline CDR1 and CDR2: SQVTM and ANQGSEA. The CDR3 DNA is TGCAGCGTGAGACAGGGGGCCGGGGGCTACACCTTC. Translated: CSVRQGAGGYTF.

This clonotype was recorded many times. This CDR3 is CASSQGQQEKLFF. The CDR3 DNA sequence: TGTGCCAGCAGCCAAGGACAGCAAGAAAAACTGTTTTTT. This sequence joins TRBV7-2 and TRBJ1-4, with D possibly matching TRBD1 (6 bases). The CDR3 is 13 residues long. The germline V gene has CDR1 SGHTA and CDR2 FQGNSA. The germline V and J ends were trimmed by 5 bases and 8 bases, with 12 bases remaining between them.

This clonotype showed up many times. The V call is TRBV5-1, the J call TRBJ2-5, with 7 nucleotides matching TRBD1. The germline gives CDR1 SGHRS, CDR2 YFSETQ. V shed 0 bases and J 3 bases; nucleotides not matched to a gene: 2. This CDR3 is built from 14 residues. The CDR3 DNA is TGCGCCAGCAGCTTGGCTGGGACAGAAGAGACCCAGTACTTC. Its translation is CASSLAGTEETQYF.

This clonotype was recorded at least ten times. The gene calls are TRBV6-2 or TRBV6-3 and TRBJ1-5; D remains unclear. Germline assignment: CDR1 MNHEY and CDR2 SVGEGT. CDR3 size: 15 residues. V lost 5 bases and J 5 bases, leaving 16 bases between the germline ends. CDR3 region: CASSKSFGRDQPQHF. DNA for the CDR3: TGTGCCAGCAGTAAGTCCTTTGGGCGCGATCAGCCCCAGCATTTT.

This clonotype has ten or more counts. CDR3 loop: CASSQELGRNTEAFF. CDR3 sequence (DNA): TGTGCCAGCAGCCAAGAACTGGGGAGGAACACTGAAGCTTTCTTT. The chain carries TRBV7-6 and TRBJ1-1, with D unresolved. Germline CDR1 SGHVS, CDR2 FNYEAQ. This CDR3 comprises 15 residues. The V and J ends lost 5 bases and 1 base respectively, with 14 bases between them.

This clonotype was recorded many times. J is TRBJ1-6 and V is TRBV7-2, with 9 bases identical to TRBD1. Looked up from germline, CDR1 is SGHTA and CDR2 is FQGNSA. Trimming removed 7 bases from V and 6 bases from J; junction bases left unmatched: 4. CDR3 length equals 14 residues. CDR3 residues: CASTPGQGNSPLHF. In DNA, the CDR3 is TGTGCCAGCACCCCGGGACAGGGTAATTCACCCCTCCACTTT.

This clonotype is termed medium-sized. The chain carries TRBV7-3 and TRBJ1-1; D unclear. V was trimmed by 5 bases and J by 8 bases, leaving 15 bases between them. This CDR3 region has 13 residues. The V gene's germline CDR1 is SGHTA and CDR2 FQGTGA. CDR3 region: CASSHGGPVEAFF. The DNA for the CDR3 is TGTGCCAGCAGCCACGGAGGGCCAGTAGAAGCTTTCTTT.

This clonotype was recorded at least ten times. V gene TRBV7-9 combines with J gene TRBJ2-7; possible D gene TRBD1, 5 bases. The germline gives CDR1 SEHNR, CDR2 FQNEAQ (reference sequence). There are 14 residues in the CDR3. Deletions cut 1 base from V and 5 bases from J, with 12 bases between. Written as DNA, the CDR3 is TGTGCCAGCAGCTTAGGGCCAAAGGGGAACGAGCAGTACTTC. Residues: CASSLGPKGNEQYF.

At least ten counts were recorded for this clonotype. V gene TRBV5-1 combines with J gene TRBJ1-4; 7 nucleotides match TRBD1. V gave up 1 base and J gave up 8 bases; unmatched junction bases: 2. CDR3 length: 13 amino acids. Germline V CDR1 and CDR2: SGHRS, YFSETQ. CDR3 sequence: CASSLTGEEKLFF. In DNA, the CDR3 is TGCGCCAGCAGCTTGACAGGGGAAGAAAAACTGTTTTTT.

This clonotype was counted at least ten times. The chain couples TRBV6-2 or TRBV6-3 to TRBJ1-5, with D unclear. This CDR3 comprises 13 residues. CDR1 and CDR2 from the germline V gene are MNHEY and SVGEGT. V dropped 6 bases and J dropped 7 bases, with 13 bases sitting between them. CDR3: CASRELSGQPQHF. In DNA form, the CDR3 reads TGTGCCAGCAGGGAATTATCCGGCCAGCCCCAGCATTTT.

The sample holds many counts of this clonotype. CDR3 nucleotide sequence: TGCGCCAGCAGCTTGGATAGCAGGGGGCTTTACGAGCAGTACTTC. Amino acids: CASSLDSRGLYEQYF. The chain couples TRBV5-1 to TRBJ2-7; 8 nucleotides align to TRBD1. Losses at the gene ends were 0 bases for V and 4 bases for J; bases not matched to a gene: 6. The length of the CDR3 is 15 residues. Per germline, CDR1 SGHRS and CDR2 YFSETQ.

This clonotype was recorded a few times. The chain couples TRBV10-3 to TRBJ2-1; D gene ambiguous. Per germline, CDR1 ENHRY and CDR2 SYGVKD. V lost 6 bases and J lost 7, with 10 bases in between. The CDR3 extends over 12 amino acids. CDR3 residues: CAISLGRNEQFF. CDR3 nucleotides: TGTGCCATCAGCCTGGGTCGTAATGAGCAGTTCTTC.

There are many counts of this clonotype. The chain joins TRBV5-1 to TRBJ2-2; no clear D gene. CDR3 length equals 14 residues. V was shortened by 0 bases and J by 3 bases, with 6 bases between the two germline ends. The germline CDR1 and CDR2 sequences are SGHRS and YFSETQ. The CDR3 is CASSLAADTGELFF. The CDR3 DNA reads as TGCGCCAGCAGCTTGGCCGCGGACACCGGGGAGCTGTTTTTT.

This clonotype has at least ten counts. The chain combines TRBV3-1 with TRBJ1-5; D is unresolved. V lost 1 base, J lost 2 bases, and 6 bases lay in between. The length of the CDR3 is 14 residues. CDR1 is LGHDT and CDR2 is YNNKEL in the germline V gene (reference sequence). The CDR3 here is CASSQVGGNQPQHF. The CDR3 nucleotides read TGTGCCAGCAGCCAAGTTGGCGGCAATCAGCCCCAGCATTTT.

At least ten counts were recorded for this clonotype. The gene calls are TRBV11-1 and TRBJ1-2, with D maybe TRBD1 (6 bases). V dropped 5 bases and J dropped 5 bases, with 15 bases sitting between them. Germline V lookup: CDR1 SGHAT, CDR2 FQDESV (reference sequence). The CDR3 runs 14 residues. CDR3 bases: TGTGCCAGCAGCCGAGGACAGACCGATTATGGCTACACCTTC. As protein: CASSRGQTDYGYTF.

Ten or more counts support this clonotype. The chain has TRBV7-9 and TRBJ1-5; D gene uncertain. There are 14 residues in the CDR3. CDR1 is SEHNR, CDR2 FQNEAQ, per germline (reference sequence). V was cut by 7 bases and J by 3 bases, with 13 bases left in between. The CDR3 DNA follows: TGTGCCAGCACCTGGGGTGGGGACAATCAGCCCCAGCATTTT. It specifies CASTWGGDNQPQHF.

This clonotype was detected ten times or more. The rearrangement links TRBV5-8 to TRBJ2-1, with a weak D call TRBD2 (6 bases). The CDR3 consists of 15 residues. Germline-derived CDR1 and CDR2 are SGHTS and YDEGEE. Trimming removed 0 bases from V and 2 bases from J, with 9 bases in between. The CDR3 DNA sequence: TGTGCCAGCAGCTTGGGACTAGGTACCTACAATGAGCAGTTCTTC. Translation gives CASSLGLGTYNEQFF.

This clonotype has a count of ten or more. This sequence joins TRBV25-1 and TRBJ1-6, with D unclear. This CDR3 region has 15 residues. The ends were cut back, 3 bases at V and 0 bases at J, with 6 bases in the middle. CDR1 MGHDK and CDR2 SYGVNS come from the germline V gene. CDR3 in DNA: TGTGCCAGCAGTGAGGGTGGCTCCTATAATTCACCCCTCCACTTT. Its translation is CASSEGGSYNSPLHF.

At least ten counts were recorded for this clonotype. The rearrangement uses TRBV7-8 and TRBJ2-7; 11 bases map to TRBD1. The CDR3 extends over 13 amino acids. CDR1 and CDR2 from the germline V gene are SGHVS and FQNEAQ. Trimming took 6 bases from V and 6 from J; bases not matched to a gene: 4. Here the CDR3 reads CASRAGTGGEQYF. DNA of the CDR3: TGTGCCAGCAGGGCCGGGACAGGGGGCGAGCAGTACTTC.